One sample yielded the 9 T cell receptor beta chains listed below, sequenced in a study of cytomegalovirus exposure and HLA in healthy donors. Vbeta (60) and Jbeta (13) primers were used in the PCR. Repertoires were generated with immunoSEQ multiplex PCR, while TCRdb's copy carries only in-frame clones and drops some. The sample includes about 110,000 clones, around 85% seen only once; the top ten take 5% to 7.5%. Sequenced: PBMCs. The origin of the receptors is a man aged 25-40 years in good health and CMV-seropositive.

The chain recombines TRBV7-9 with TRBJ1-1, with TRBD1 matching 10 bases. Per the germline V gene, CDR1 is SEHNR and CDR2 is FQNEAQ (reference sequence). V gave up 5 bases and J gave up 4 bases; unmatched junction bases: 7. This CDR3 has 15 residues. The CDR3 protein is CASSGGTGEATEAFF. CDR3 DNA: TGTGCCAGCAGCGGGGGGACAGGGGAGGCCACTGAAGCTTTCTTT.

The rearrangement uses TRBV29-1 and TRBJ2-5, with a weak D call TRBD2 (7 bases). Matching the DNA end better, TRBJ2-7 makes the J call doubtful. The V gene's germline CDR1 is SQVTM and CDR2 ANQGSEA. The CDR3 extends over 14 amino acids. The CDR3 protein is CSVGRGGGSYEQYF. CDR3 bases: TGCAGCGTTGGACGAGGGGGGGGCTCCTACGAGCAGTACTTC.

This clone was counted a single time. The V and J genes are TRBV7-6 and TRBJ2-1; a possible D gene is TRBD2 (6 bases). The CDR3 runs 15 residues. Germline V lookup: CDR1 SGHVS, CDR2 FNYEAQ. V shed 1 base and J shed 6 bases, with 13 bases lying between them. CDR3 in DNA: TGTGCCAGCAGCTTAGTCGGGACTTACCCCAATGAGCAGTTCTTC. This encodes CASSLVGTYPNEQFF.

The chain combines TRBV5-1 with TRBJ1-6, with 9 bases lining up with TRBD1. This CDR3 region has 14 residues. The V gene end was trimmed by 4 bases and the J gene end by 9 bases; junction bases not matched to a gene: 5. The germline V gene has CDR1 SGHRS and CDR2 YFSETQ. In DNA, the CDR3 is TGCGCCAGCAGCCAGGGGACAGGGTTTTCACCCCTCCACTTT. Protein: CASSQGTGFSPLHF. Complete variable domain (other parts from reference TRBV5-1 and TRBJ1-6): KAGVTQTPRYLIKTRGQQVTLSCSPISGHRSVSWYQQTPGQGLQFLFEYFSETQRNKGNFPGRFSGRQFSNSRSEMNVSTLELGDSALYLCASSQGTGFSPLHFGNGTRLTVT.

The chain joins TRBV5-1 to TRBJ1-6, with 11 bases lining up with TRBD1. The length of the CDR3 is 15 residues. Germline V gene data show CDR1 as SGHRS and CDR2 as YFSETQ. The V segment lost 4 bases and the J segment 10 bases; nucleotides outside the gene matches: 7. The CDR3 loop reads CASSVGQGGGSPLHF. CDR3 DNA sequence: TGCGCCAGCAGCGTGGGACAGGGGGGGGGATCACCCCTCCACTTT.

The V gene is TRBV4-3, the J gene TRBJ2-7; TRBD2 aligns across 7 bases. The CDR3 runs 17 residues. In germline, CDR1 is LGHNA, CDR2 YSLEER. V was clipped by 0 bases and J by 4 bases; unmatched bases: 12. The CDR3 protein is CASSQEWGGLVIYEQYF. The CDR3 nucleotides are TGCGCCAGCAGCCAAGAATGGGGCGGACTAGTTATTTACGAGCAGTACTTC.

The chain carries TRBV7-2 and TRBJ2-5; D gene unclear. The CDR3 extends over 14 amino acids. Trimming shortened V by 0 bases and J by 5 bases, and 10 bases separated the two germline ends. Per germline, CDR1 SGHTA and CDR2 FQGNSA. In nucleotides, the CDR3 is TGTGCCAGCAGCTTAGCCTCACACGGGGAGACCCAGTACTTC. It encodes CASSLASHGETQYF.

The chain recombines TRBV4-3 with TRBJ2-3, with TRBD2 as a possible D gene (6 bases). The CDR3 is made up of 16 amino acids. V lost 4 bases and J 5 bases, leaving 19 bases between the germline ends. Per the germline V gene, CDR1 is LGHNA and CDR2 is YSLEER. In DNA, the CDR3 is TGCGCCAGCAGCCTTTGGAATGAGCGGGCCATAGATACGCAGTATTTT. It specifies CASSLWNERAIDTQYF.

The J gene is TRBJ2-3, the V gene TRBV19; 10 nucleotides line up with TRBD2. Trimming at V came to 3 bases and at J to 3 bases, leaving 3 bases not matched to a gene. This CDR3 is built from 15 residues. In germline, CDR1 is LNHDA, CDR2 SQIVND (reference sequence). The CDR3 DNA reads as TGTGCCAGTAGTATCAGCGGGGGGGCAACAGATACGCAGTATTTT. Amino acid sequence: CASSISGGATDTQYF.